Presented here are 23 T cell receptor beta chains from one specimen sequenced in a study of radiotherapy plus CTLA-4 blockade in lung cancer. Sequenced by immunoSEQ multiplex PCR; TCRdb stores in-frame clones only, minus some. This table has 25,000 to 35,000 clones, around 73% appearing once. Source: peripheral blood, taken from a patient treated with radiotherapy plus ipilimumab. The receptors were gathered from a human donor with non-small cell lung cancer who had stable disease on radiotherapy plus ipilimumab.

This rearrangement joins TRBV7-9 to TRBJ2-5; tentatively, D is TRBD1 or TRBD2 (5 bases each). Trimming removed 7 bases at V and 5 bases at J, with 14 bases between. Germline CDR1 is SEHNR and CDR2 is FQNEAQ (reference sequence). The CDR3 runs 13 residues. The CDR3 sequence: CASTLEGPETQYF. Here the CDR3 DNA reads TGTGCCAGCACCCTAGAGGGGCCGGAGACCCAGTACTTC.

The genes are TRBV5-8 and TRBJ1-1, with D tentatively TRBD1 (5 bases). The CDR3 extends over 17 amino acids. V shed 2 bases and J shed 3 bases, with 20 bases lying between them. Germline V gives CDR1 SGHTS, CDR2 YDEGEE. The CDR3 is CASSLVSGSVGHTEAFF. DNA for the CDR3: TGTGCCAGCAGCTTAGTCTCTGGCAGTGTGGGGCACACTGAAGCTTTCTTT. Based on the CDR3 plus reference TRBV5-8 and TRBJ1-1, the full variable domain is EAGVTQSPTHLIKTRGQQATLRCSPISGHTSVYWYQQALGLGLQFLLWYDEGEERNRGNFPPRFSGRQFPNYSSELNVNALELEDSALYLCASSLVSGSVGHTEAFFGQGTRLTVV.

The table lists this clone with a count of one. J is TRBJ2-2 and V is TRBV15; D could derive from TRBD1 or TRBD2 (5 bases each). The V end was cut by 0 bases, the J end by 8 bases, with 16 bases between. Germline V gives CDR1 LNHNV, CDR2 YYDKDF (reference sequence). The CDR3 is made up of 16 amino acids. CDR3 DNA: TGTGCCACCAGCAGAGATCCAGTCAGGGCGGGTGGGGAGCTGTTTTTT. It translates to CATSRDPVRAGGELFF.

This chain links TRBV12-5 with TRBJ1-1, with D maybe TRBD1 (5 bases). The length of the CDR3 is 13 residues. Trimming took off 1 base at V and 5 bases at J, with 8 bases between the two ends. The V gene's germline CDR1 is LGHNT and CDR2 FRNRAP. The CDR3 loop reads CASGLGGETEAFF. The CDR3 nucleotides read TGTGCTAGTGGTTTGGGAGGGGAAACTGAAGCTTTCTTT.

This clone was counted only a few times. The chain links TRBV10-3 to TRBJ2-3, with 9 bases matching TRBD1. V dropped 6 bases and J dropped 1; count of bases not matched to a gene: 2. Germline CDR1 is ENHRY and CDR2 is SYGVKD. The CDR3 is 14 amino acids. CDR3 in DNA: TGTGCCATCAGCTGGGACAGGGGCACAGATACGCAGTATTTT. Its translation is CAISWDRGTDTQYF.

This rearrangement joins TRBV6-6 to TRBJ1-6; D perhaps matches TRBD1 (5 bases). Germline CDR1 reads MNHNY; CDR2 reads SVGAGI (reference sequence). This CDR3 has 16 residues. The V end was cut by 6 bases, the J end by 0 bases, with 12 bases between. The CDR3 coding sequence is TGTGCCAGCAGCCAGGACACAAGCTCCTATAATTCACCCCTCCACTTT. This sequence encodes CASSQDTSSYNSPLHF.

The chain recombines TRBV5-1 with TRBJ2-1, with D uncertain. Between the trimmed V and J ends, which lost 0 bases and 6 bases, there was a span of 4 bases. The CDR3 contains 12 residues. Germline assignment: CDR1 SGHRS and CDR2 YFSETQ. The CDR3 loop reads CASSLEGNEQFF. Written as DNA, the CDR3 is TGCGCCAGCAGCTTGGAGGGCAATGAGCAGTTCTTC.

The rearrangement uses TRBV30 and TRBJ1-2, with a weak D call TRBD1 (6 bases). Trimming left V 3 bases short and J 8 bases short, with 22 bases between. The CDR3 extends over 15 amino acids. Germline V gene data show CDR1 as GTSNPN and CDR2 as SVGIG (reference sequence). CDR3 residues: CAWSATPSGEVGYTF. CDR3 nucleotides: TGTGCCTGGAGCGCGACCCCTTCAGGGGAGGTGGGCTACACCTTC.

This clone appeared a single time. This chain uses TRBV9 with TRBJ1-6, with D possibly being TRBD1 (6 bases). Trimming stripped 4 bases from V and 5 bases from J, with 13 bases between. Germline-derived CDR1 and CDR2 are SGDLS and YYNGEE. The CDR3 covers 15 residues. The chain's CDR3 is CASSPGTLNNSPLHF. In DNA, the CDR3 is TGTGCCAGCAGCCCGGGGACACTCAATAATTCACCCCTCCACTTT.

The rearrangement joins TRBV11-2 to TRBJ1-1; TRBD1 aligns across 9 bases. This CDR3 is 14 amino acids long. The V segment lost 6 bases and the J segment 7 bases; nucleotides outside the gene matches: 9. The germline CDR1 and CDR2 sequences are SGHAT and FQNNGV. The chain's CDR3 is CASRQTGGGGEAFF. CDR3 nucleotides: TGTGCCAGCAGACAGACAGGGGGGGGAGGTGAAGCTTTCTTT. Looking up the rest from reference TRBV11-2 and TRBJ1-1 gives the full variable domain: EAGVAQSPRYKIIEKRQSVAFWCNPISGHATLYWYQQILGQGPKLLIQFQNNGVVDDSQLPKDRFSAERLKGVDSTLKIQPAKLEDSAVYLCASRQTGGGGEAFFGQGTRLTVV.

CDR3 region: CASSSPRTATNEKLFF. CDR3 DNA sequence: TGTGCCAGCAGCTCACCCCGGACGGCAACTAATGAAAAACTGTTTTTT. V gene TRBV7-9 combines with J gene TRBJ1-4; D call uncertain. The length of the CDR3 is 16 residues. Trimming left V 4 bases short and J 0 bases short, with 12 bases between. Per germline, CDR1 SEHNR and CDR2 FQNEAQ (reference sequence).

This chain connects TRBV5-8 to TRBJ1-2, with 7 bases lining up with TRBD1. V dropped 2 bases and J dropped 13; count of bases not matched to a gene: 5. CDR3 length: 11 residues. Germline V gene sequence: CDR1 SGHTS, CDR2 YDEGEE. The CDR3 loop reads CASSFQGVGTF. CDR3 nucleotides: TGTGCCAGCAGCTTCCAGGGGGTCGGCACCTTC.

The rearrangement joins TRBV5-1 to TRBJ2-5; TRBD1 might be the D (5 bases). The CDR3 consists of 12 residues. The V end was cut by 6 bases, the J end by 4 bases, with 10 bases between. The germline CDR1 and CDR2 sequences are SGHRS and YFSETQ. This CDR3 reads CASIDSGETQYF. The CDR3 nucleotides are TGCGCCAGCATTGACAGTGGAGAGACCCAGTACTTC.

The V gene is TRBV19, the J gene TRBJ1-5; D ambiguous. This CDR3 spans 15 amino acids. The germline V gene encodes CDR1 LNHDA and CDR2 SQIVND (reference sequence). The ends were cut back, 4 bases at V and 0 bases at J, with 10 bases in the middle. CDR3 DNA sequence: TGTGCCAGTAGTACGATGCACGATAGCAATCAGCCCCAGCATTTT. This encodes CASSTMHDSNQPQHF.

A single count supports this clone. The chain combines TRBV4-1 with TRBJ1-4; 9 bases are a match to TRBD1. J lost 7 bases, V lost 1 base, and 4 bases had no gene match. CDR1 and CDR2 (germline): MGHRA, YSYEKL. The CDR3 extends over 15 amino acids. CDR3 sequence (DNA): TGCGCCAGCAGCCAAGTTGGGACAGGGCCTGAAAAACTGTTTTTT. It yields the protein CASSQVGTGPEKLFF.

The V gene is TRBV18, the J gene TRBJ2-2; D unresolved. From germline, CDR1 is KGHSH and CDR2 LQKENI. There are 12 residues in the CDR3. Between the trimmed V and J ends, which lost 4 bases and 8 bases, there was a span of 8 bases. CDR3 in DNA: TGTGCCAGCTCACGTCGGGTAGGGGAGCTGTTTTTT. Its protein is CASSRRVGELFF.

The chain carries TRBV6-5 and TRBJ1-6; D is unresolved. The germline V gene has CDR1 MNHEY and CDR2 SVGAGI. This CDR3 is built from 16 residues. Trimming pared 4 bases from V and 3 bases from J, leaving 13 bases between. CDR3 residues: CASSSYHGSYNSPLHF. The CDR3 region has the DNA TGTGCCAGCAGTTCCTACCACGGGAGCTATAATTCACCCCTCCACTTT.

This chain links TRBV11-3 with TRBJ1-6; D gene ambiguous. From germline, CDR1 is SGHNT and CDR2 YENEEA. The ends were cut back, 5 bases at V and 0 bases at J, with 14 bases in the middle. CDR3 size: 17 residues. In nucleotides, the CDR3 is TGTGCCAGCAGCCACCTTGGCCCGAGCTCCTATAATTCACCCCTCCACTTT. Its protein is CASSHLGPSSYNSPLHF.

This sequence joins TRBV28 and TRBJ1-5; D might be TRBD1 (6 bases). Germline V gene lookup returns CDR1 MDHEN and CDR2 SYDVKM. This CDR3 has 14 amino acids. Deletions cut 4 bases from V and 6 bases from J, with 13 bases between. CDR3 sequence reads: CASSSTGHLQPQHF. The CDR3 coding sequence is TGTGCCAGCAGTTCAACAGGGCACCTTCAGCCCCAGCATTTT.

This clone was seen a handful of times. In DNA, the CDR3 is TGTGCCAGCAGTTTAGCGCAGGGAGCCTTCAATGAGCAGTTCTTC. Translated, it gives CASSLAQGAFNEQFF. V and J are TRBV27 and TRBJ2-1, with D perhaps assigned TRBD1 or TRBD2 (5 bases each). Per germline, CDR1 MNHEY and CDR2 SMNVEV (reference sequence). The CDR3 is 15 residues long. The V end was cut by 2 bases, the J end by 6 bases, with 14 bases between.

This chain joins TRBV5-6 and TRBJ1-2; D gene ambiguous. Trimming pared 0 bases from V and 1 base from J, leaving 10 bases between. CDR1 SGHDT and CDR2 YYEEEE come from the germline V gene. The CDR3 is 15 residues long. The CDR3 protein is CASSLGATLNYGYTF. DNA for the CDR3: TGTGCCAGCAGCTTGGGGGCAACCCTTAACTATGGCTACACCTTC.

The chain links TRBV2 to TRBJ2-4; possibly TRBD1 or TRBD2 for D (5 bases each). This CDR3 is 13 amino acids long. Trimming took 4 bases from V and 6 from J, leaving 10 bases between them. The germline CDR1 and CDR2 sequences are SNHLY and FYNNEI. CDR3 in DNA: TGTGCCAGCAGTGGTATTGGGGGAAACATTCAGTACTTC. Its protein is CASSGIGGNIQYF.

The chain links TRBV18 to TRBJ1-1; D is ambiguous. CDR1 and CDR2 (germline): KGHSH, LQKENI. The germline V and J ends were trimmed by 6 bases and 5 bases, with 13 bases remaining between them. This CDR3 is built from 13 residues. CDR3 in amino acids: CASSHSQETEAFF. The CDR3 nucleotides are TGTGCCAGCTCCCATAGCCAGGAAACTGAAGCTTTCTTT. The full variable domain, with the rest looked up from reference TRBV18 and TRBJ1-1, is NAGVMQNPRHLVRRRGQEARLRCSPMKGHSHVYWYRQLPEEGLKFMVYLQKENIIDESGMPKERFSAEFPKEGPSILRIQQVVRGDSAAYFCASSHSQETEAFFGQGTRLTVV.